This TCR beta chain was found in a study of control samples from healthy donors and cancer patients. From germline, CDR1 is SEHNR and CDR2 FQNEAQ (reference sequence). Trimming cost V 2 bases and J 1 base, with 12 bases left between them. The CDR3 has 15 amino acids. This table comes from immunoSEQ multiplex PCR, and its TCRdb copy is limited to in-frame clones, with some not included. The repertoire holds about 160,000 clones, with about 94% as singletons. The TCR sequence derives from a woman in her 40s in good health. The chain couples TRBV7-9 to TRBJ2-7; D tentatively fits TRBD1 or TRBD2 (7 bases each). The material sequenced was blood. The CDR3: CASSLRAGQSYEQYF. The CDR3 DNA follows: TGTGCCAGCAGCTTAAGAGCGGGACAGTCCTACGAGCAGTACTTC.